Each of the 12 T cell receptor beta chains below was sequenced from the same sample in a study of blood T cell repertoires in COVID-19. Profiling relied on immunoSEQ multiplex PCR, and the TCRdb table lists in-frame clones only, not all of them. Of over 100,000 clones listed, approximately 90% are singletons. The specimen was peripheral blood. All receptors come from a man aged 40-49 years with acute or convalescent COVID-19.

The gene calls are TRBV29-1 and TRBJ1-1; D is possibly TRBD1 (5 bases). The CDR3 is made up of 14 amino acids. The V end lost 6 bases, the J end lost 4 bases, and 18 bases lay between the germline ends. Germline loops: CDR1 SQVTM, CDR2 ANQGSEA. The CDR3 coding sequence is TGCAGCGTCTCCGGAGGGACCTTAAGCACTGAAGCTTTCTTT. Its protein is CSVSGGTLSTEAFF.

The rearrangement joins TRBV30 to TRBJ2-5; 10 bases line up with TRBD1. With 1 base clipped from V and 2 bases from J, the junction kept 1 base outside the gene matches. CDR1 GTSNPN and CDR2 SVGIG come from the germline V gene (reference sequence). There are 14 residues in the CDR3. As DNA, the CDR3 is TGTGCCTGGAGTGGGACAGGGGGACAAGAGACCCAGTACTTC. It codes for CAWSGTGGQETQYF.

The chain couples TRBV4-1 to TRBJ2-2, with TRBD2 as a possible D gene (6 bases). There are 14 residues in the CDR3. In germline, CDR1 is MGHRA, CDR2 YSYEKL. V was shortened by 0 bases and J by 6 bases, with 8 bases between the two germline ends. The CDR3 DNA reads as TGCGCCAGCAGCCAAGAGCGGGGTCCCGGGGAGCTGTTTTTT. Translating it yields CASSQERGPGELFF.

This clone was detected only once. The gene calls are TRBV6-2 or TRBV6-3 and TRBJ1-5, with D maybe TRBD1 (5 bases). Germline lookup yields CDR1 MNHEY and CDR2 SVGEGT. V shed 5 bases and J shed 5 bases, with 19 bases lying between them. The CDR3 sequence is 16 residues long. CDR3 in amino acids: CASSDGGGVAYQPQHF. CDR3 DNA: TGTGCCAGCAGTGACGGGGGTGGGGTAGCCTATCAGCCCCAGCATTTT.

V is TRBV7-9 and J is TRBJ2-1; no firm D call. With 5 bases removed from V and 9 bases from J, the gap between germline ends came to 11 bases. Germline V CDR1 and CDR2: SEHNR, FQNEAQ (reference sequence). This CDR3 comprises 12 residues. This CDR3 is CASSLPPGEQFF. For the CDR3, the DNA is TGTGCCAGCAGCCTGCCCCCGGGTGAGCAGTTCTTC. The whole variable domain, filled in from reference TRBV7-9 and TRBJ2-1, reads DTGVSQNPRHKITKRGQNVTFRCDPISEHNRLYWYRQTLGQGPEFLTYFQNEAQLEKSRLLSDRFSAERPKGSFSTLEIQRTEQGDSAMYLCASSLPPGEQFFGPGTRLTVL.

V is TRBV7-2 and J is TRBJ2-1; possible D gene TRBD2, 6 bases. The CDR3 spans 15 residues. Trimming removed 1 base from V and 7 bases from J, with 14 bases in between. Germline V CDR1 and CDR2: SGHTA, FQGNSA. CDR3 bases: TGTGCCAGCAGCTTAGTCGGGAGCTGGGTTAATGAGCAGTTCTTC. Translating gives CASSLVGSWVNEQFF.

The CDR3 is CASSQEDAAQYF. In nucleotides, the CDR3 is TGTGCCAGCAGCCAAGAGGATGCGGCGCAGTATTTT. V usage is TRBV3-1 (or the pseudogene TRBV3-2) and J usage is TRBJ2-3, with D unresolved. The germline gives CDR1 LGHDT, CDR2 YNNKEL (reference sequence). Trimming cost V 0 bases and J 10 bases, with 8 bases left between them. This CDR3 contains 12 residues.

V usage is TRBV5-5 and J usage is TRBJ2-7; TRBD2 is a possible D gene (5 bases). The CDR3 spans 14 residues. The germline CDR1 and CDR2 sequences are SGHKS and YYEKEE (reference sequence). V lost 4 bases and J 6 bases, leaving 17 bases between the germline ends. The CDR3 here is CASSEGPPGSEQYF. CDR3 nucleotides: TGTGCCAGCAGCGAAGGACCCCCTGGGAGCGAGCAGTACTTC. Variable domain in full (rest from reference TRBV5-5 and TRBJ2-7): DAGVTQSPTHLIKTRGQQVTLRCSPISGHKSVSWYQQVLGQGPQFIFQYYEKEERGRGNFPDRFSARQFPNYSSELNVNALLLGDSALYLCASSEGPPGSEQYFGPGTRLTVT.

The genes are TRBV5-1 and TRBJ1-2; D might be TRBD1 (5 bases). Trimming cost V 6 bases and J 1 base, with 16 bases left between them. From germline, CDR1 is SGHRS and CDR2 YFSETQ. CDR3 length equals 15 residues. CDR3: CASKPDSAYNYGYTF. The CDR3 DNA follows: TGCGCCAGCAAACCCGACAGCGCCTATAACTATGGCTACACCTTC.

The V call is TRBV13, the J call TRBJ2-7; TRBD2 aligns across 14 bases. V was pared by 3 bases and J by 3 bases, with 1 base of the junction left unmatched. The CDR3 has 15 residues. The germline gives CDR1 PRHDT, CDR2 FYEKMQ (reference sequence). The CDR3 region is CASSFGTSGSYEQYF. The CDR3 DNA reads as TGTGCCAGCAGCTTCGGGACTAGCGGGAGCTACGAGCAGTACTTC.

The rearrangement uses TRBV7-2 and TRBJ2-1; 7 nucleotides agree with TRBD2. Looked up from germline, CDR1 is SGHTA and CDR2 is FQGNSA. V gave up 5 bases and J gave up 0 bases; unmatched junction bases: 4. This CDR3 is built from 15 residues. CDR3 nucleotides: TGTGCCAGCAGCGCCACTAGCGCCTCCTACAATGAGCAGTTCTTC. This translates into CASSATSASYNEQFF.

J is TRBJ1-4 and V is TRBV4-1; 8 bases match TRBD1. V was clipped by 3 bases and J by 5 bases; unmatched bases: 5. The CDR3 extends over 15 amino acids. Germline V gene data show CDR1 as MGHRA and CDR2 as YSYEKL. The chain's CDR3 is CASSHPDRENEKLFF. CDR3 coding DNA: TGCGCCAGCAGCCACCCGGACAGGGAGAATGAAAAACTGTTTTTT.